This TCR beta chain was captured in a study of siplizumab effects on memory and regulatory T cells (dated by TCRdb to about 2019). For the study in its entirety: The study looked at the effect of siplizumab, an anti-CD2 antibody, on alloreactive T-cell subsets in allogeneic mixed lymphocyte reactions made from human PBMCs.

Additional sequencing covered unstimulated subsets from a few donor pairs, namely CD8+ effector memory, CD4+ naive, CD8+ TEMRA, CD4+ memory and CD8+ naive. Sorted unstimulated T cells, along with proliferating T cells recovered from mixed lymphocyte reactions, underwent TCRbeta CDR3 sequencing. Fresh whole blood from fewer than 11 HLA-typed healthy donors was used to isolate PBMCs. About this clone itself: Which antigen it targets is not known. No base quality values were provided; no much bigger clone lies one nucleotide off.

According to the germline V gene, CDR1 reads MNHEY and CDR2 reads SVGAGI. There are 12 amino acids in the CDR3, from cysteine to phenylalanine inclusive. Only the CDR3 region is kept as DNA, spanning 36 bases read in frame from base 1. The V and J ends are trimmed by 9 bases and 8 bases, leaving 16 bases between them. Results and caveats for the whole study, not just this receptor: A naive or memory phenotype could not be assigned to roughly 75-95% of proliferating CD4+ or CD8+ clones. Unstimulated naive T cells appeared to be more diverse than memory T cells, and naive cells seemed to make a substantial contribution to the alloresponse. Of the alloreactive CD4+ clones that could be mapped, the Treg-derived share averaged about 70% with siplizumab compared with 25% to 30% in control reactions. Sequences below about 10^-5 frequency were poorly captured, so only a minor fraction of alloreactive clones could be mapped to unstimulated subsets. The suppressive function of proliferating Tregs from siplizumab cultures was not functionally confirmed. The cumulative frequency of alloreactive sequences traceable to unstimulated CD4+ memory T cells was significantly reduced by siplizumab.

Preparation of the library involved the immunoSEQ multiplex PCR assay. Roughly 10^5 TCR templates per sample were assayed on the deep sequencing platform. Genomic DNA extracted from sorted T cells was used for TCRbeta CDR3 sequencing. In the original analysis: The R programming language was used for the clonal analysis of the TCRbeta CDR3 data. Unstimulated samples were compared with post-reaction CFSE-low samples to define alloreactive CD4+ and CD8+ clones. Regulatory or non-regulatory origin of alloreactive CD4+ clones was assigned by matching sequences to the sorted unstimulated Treg and non-Treg repertoires. This is the immuneACCESS table as TCRdb keeps it, with only in-frame sequences that have V and J called. A part of the clones is gone; compared with another copy, unresolved V genes explain less than half, and the rest is unexplained. The V and J calls and the clone size are those of that table, but D and trimming were determined from the DNA. The sample includes some 100,000 clones, with 96% observed a single time. Of the sample, 0.025% to 0.035% falls within the top ten clones.

This clonotype was sampled from a human donor in good health. The chain is assembled from TRBV6-5 and TRBJ1-2; the D gene cannot be resolved reliably. The sequencing sample was made of naive CD4+ T cells sorted from blood. The cell subset or site label on this specimen signifies: unstimulated naive T cells. DNA sequence: TGTGCCAGTGGACGAGGGCGCGACGGCTACACCTTC. Its translation is CASGRGRDGYTF.